This T cell receptor beta chain appears in the sequencing data of a study of blood T cell repertoires in COVID-19. Study overall: From the United States, Italy and Spain came samples of acute and convalescent COVID-19. Nucleic acid was either cDNA or gDNA, and it came from T cells, B-cell-depleted T cells, or PBMCs.

Source study methods: Using reference gene primer amplification, nucleated cell counts were estimated. Some clones are missing from TCRdb's copy, which holds only in-frame ones; the method was immunoSEQ multiplex PCR. The D gene and trimming were derived from the DNA, and the V and J assignments and clone size from that table. The data hold 40,000 to 45,000 clones, with more than 85% observed a single time. The CDR3 totals 17 residues. V was clipped by 0 bases and J by 0 bases; unmatched bases: 6. In germline, CDR1 is GTSNPN, CDR2 SVGIG (reference sequence). The sequence was obtained from a human donor in a cohort sampled during active COVID-19. The chain links TRBV30 to TRBJ2-3; 10 nucleotides align to TRBD2. The sequenced sample consisted of peripheral blood. The CDR3 nucleotides read TGTGCCTGGAGTGTACTAGCGGGGACTCTTAGCACAGATACGCAGTATTTT. It specifies CAWSVLAGTLSTDTQYF.